This T cell receptor (beta chain) was documented in a study of blood T cell repertoires in COVID-19. For the study at large: There were acute and convalescent COVID-19 samples, and they came from the United States, Italy and Spain. Sources were T cells, B-cell-depleted T cells, or PBMCs; the material itself was cDNA or gDNA.

In the original analysis: Scientists estimated how many nucleated cells there were by amplifying reference gene primers. The data were produced by immunoSEQ multiplex PCR, yet TCRdb's version contains in-frame clones alone and is incomplete. For V, J and clone size, that table is used; D and trimming come from the DNA. The data show fewer than 300,000 clones, nearly 90% seen once. This clone was observed once. Germline V gene lookup returns CDR1 LGHNA and CDR2 YSLEER. This CDR3 is built from 16 residues. V shed 0 bases, J shed 4 bases, and the junction held 6 bases outside the gene matches. Sequencing input: peripheral blood. The gene calls are TRBV4-3 and TRBJ2-7; 10 bases are shared with TRBD1. The sequence was collected from a man in his late teens or twenties with active or convalescent COVID-19. The CDR3 sequence: CASSQDTPGQGYEQYF. The CDR3 coding sequence is TGCGCCAGCAGCCAAGACACCCCGGGACAGGGGTACGAGCAGTACTTC.